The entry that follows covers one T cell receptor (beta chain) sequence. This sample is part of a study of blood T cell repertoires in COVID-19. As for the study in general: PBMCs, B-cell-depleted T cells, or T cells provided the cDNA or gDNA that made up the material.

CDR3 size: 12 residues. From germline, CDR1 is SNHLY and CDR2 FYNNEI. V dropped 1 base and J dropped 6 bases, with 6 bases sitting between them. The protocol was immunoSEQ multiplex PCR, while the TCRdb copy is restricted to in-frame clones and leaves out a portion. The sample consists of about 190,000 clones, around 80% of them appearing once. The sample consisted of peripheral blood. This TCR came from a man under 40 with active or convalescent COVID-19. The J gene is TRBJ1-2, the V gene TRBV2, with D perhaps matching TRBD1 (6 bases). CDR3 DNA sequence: TGTGCCAGCAGTGAAGAGGGGGATGGCTACACCTTC. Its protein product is CASSEEGDGYTF.